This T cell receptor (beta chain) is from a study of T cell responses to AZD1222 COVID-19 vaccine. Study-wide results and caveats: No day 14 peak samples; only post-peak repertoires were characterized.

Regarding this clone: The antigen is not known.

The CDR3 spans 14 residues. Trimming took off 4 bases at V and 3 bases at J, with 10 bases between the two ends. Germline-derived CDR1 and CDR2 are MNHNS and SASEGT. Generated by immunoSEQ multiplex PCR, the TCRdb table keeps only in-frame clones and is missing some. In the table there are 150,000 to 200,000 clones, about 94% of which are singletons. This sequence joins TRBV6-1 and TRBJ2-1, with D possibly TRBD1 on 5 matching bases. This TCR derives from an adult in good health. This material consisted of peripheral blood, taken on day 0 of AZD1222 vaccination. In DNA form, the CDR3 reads TGTGCCAGCAGTGCCCAGGGATTCTACAATGAGCAGTTCTTC. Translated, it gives CASSAQGFYNEQFF.